Following are 25 T cell receptor beta chains from one sample sequenced in a study of spatial heterogeneity in lung cancer. TCRdb analysed the 5' RACE reads with MiXCR anew, one entry per CDR3 protein. In the table there are about 45,000 distinct CDR3 sequences, roughly 15% of which are singletons. Indicated time point: sample taken at primary tumor resection. Sequencing covered unsorted whole RNA taken from tumor, nontumor lung or frozen PBMC. Sequencing was performed on PBMCs, taken at surgery. Source of these receptors: a male donor with early-stage non-small cell lung cancer.

The chain employs TRBV13 and TRBJ1-3; D unresolved. Trimming pared 2 bases from V and 4 bases from J, leaving 3 bases between. The CDR3 is 12 amino acids. The V gene's germline CDR1 is PRHDT and CDR2 FYEKMQ (reference sequence). The CDR3 region has the DNA TGTGCCAGCAGCTTAAAAGGAAACACCATATATTTT. This encodes CASSLKGNTIYF.

Many counts were recorded for this clonotype. The chain has TRBV2 and TRBJ2-7; no clear D. The CDR3 spans 13 residues. Trimming removed 8 bases from V and 0 bases from J, with 11 bases in between. Germline CDR1 SNHLY, CDR2 FYNNEI. The CDR3 nucleotides read TGTGCCAGCGTGTCCAGGTTCTCCTACGAGCAGTACTTC. This translates into CASVSRFSYEQYF.

This clonotype was recorded many times. The J gene is TRBJ2-1, the V gene TRBV27; 9 positions match TRBD2. Germline loops: CDR1 MNHEY, CDR2 SMNVEV (reference sequence). The CDR3 is made up of 14 amino acids. Losses at the gene ends were 5 bases for V and 8 bases for J; bases not matched to a gene: 7. CDR3: CASSPSSGIHEQFF. In DNA form, the CDR3 reads TGTGCCAGCAGTCCTTCTAGCGGGATCCATGAGCAGTTCTTC.

J is TRBJ2-3 and V is TRBV20-1; the D call may be TRBD1 or TRBD2 (6 bases each). The ends were cut back, 6 bases at V and 0 bases at J, with 10 bases in the middle. The CDR3 extends over 13 amino acids. Germline V gives CDR1 DFQATT, CDR2 SNEGSKA (reference sequence). The CDR3, as DNA: TGCAGTGCCGGGGGCAGTAGCACAGATACGCAGTATTTT. Amino acid sequence: CSAGGSSTDTQYF.

This clonotype was recorded a few times. This chain links TRBV27 with TRBJ2-3; D possibly corresponds to TRBD2 (5 bases). The V end was cut by 7 bases, the J end by 1 base, with 12 bases between. Germline-derived CDR1 and CDR2 are MNHEY and SMNVEV (reference sequence). There are 14 residues in the CDR3. CDR3 DNA: TGTGCCAGCATCGCGCGGGCCCGCACAGATACGCAGTATTTT. Its translation is CASIARARTDTQYF.

As to this clonotype: One junction end does not reproduce the germline sequence, and a read error may be involved. The J gene is TRBJ2-2, the V gene TRBV4-1; TRBD1 matches at 9 bases. Germline-derived CDR1 and CDR2 are MGHRA and YSYEKL. The CDR3 extends over 16 amino acids. The CDR3, as DNA: TGCGCCAGCAGCCTACGGACAGGGGCGAACACCGAGGAGCTGTTTTTT. Translated: CASSLRTGANTEELFF.

V gene TRBV12-3 or TRBV12-4 combines with J gene TRBJ2-3; D uncertain. CDR3 length: 14 residues. V dropped 3 bases and J dropped 2 bases, with 9 bases sitting between them. CDR3 residues: CASSFAQHTDTQYF. The CDR3 region has the DNA TGTGCCAGCAGTTTCGCTCAACACACAGATACGCAGTATTTT.

This clonotype showed up just a few times. In DNA form, the CDR3 reads TGCGCCAGCAGCTTGCGGTACGGGAACACCGGGGAGCTGTTTTTT. It specifies CASSLRYGNTGELFF. The chain employs TRBV5-1 and TRBJ2-2, with no clear D. Germline loops: CDR1 SGHRS, CDR2 YFSETQ. Trimming removed 1 base from V and 1 base from J, with 8 bases in between. The CDR3 totals 15 residues.

Here the CDR3 reads CSARDWGLGENQPQHF. The CDR3 DNA is TGCAGTGCTAGAGATTGGGGCCTGGGGGAGAATCAGCCCCAGCATTTT. The rearrangement joins TRBV20-1 to TRBJ1-5; perhaps TRBD1 as D (5 bases). The CDR3 contains 16 residues. Germline CDR1 is DFQATT and CDR2 is SNEGSKA (reference sequence). The germline V and J ends were trimmed by 0 bases and 4 bases, with 16 bases remaining between them.

V gene TRBV6-1 combines with J gene TRBJ2-1; 11 bases are a match to TRBD2. The junction had 6 bases not matched to a gene; V was cut back by 7 bases and J by 7 bases. The CDR3 is 14 residues long. The germline CDR1 and CDR2 sequences are MNHNS and SASEGT. As DNA, the CDR3 is TGTGCCAGCACCACTAGCGGGGGAGGGAATGAGCAGTTCTTC. Translating it yields CASTTSGGGNEQFF.

A few counts support this clonotype. V is TRBV6-2 or TRBV6-3 and J is TRBJ2-1, with 7 bases matching TRBD1. CDR3 length: 14 residues. Unmatched junction bases numbered 6, after V lost 6 bases and J lost 4 bases. Germline CDR1 reads MNHEY; CDR2 reads SVGEGT. CDR3 in DNA: TGTGCCAGCAGGACAGGGACGGGTTACAATGAGCAGTTCTTC. It codes for CASRTGTGYNEQFF.

In its sample, this clonotype was seen many times. V usage is TRBV4-1 and J usage is TRBJ1-2; 7 nucleotides agree with TRBD1. The germline V gene has CDR1 MGHRA and CDR2 YSYEKL. The CDR3 is made up of 15 amino acids. The junction had 5 bases not matched to a gene; V was cut back by 0 bases and J by 4 bases. Here the CDR3 reads CASSQDNRGIYGYTF. DNA for the CDR3: TGCGCCAGCAGCCAAGACAACAGGGGAATCTATGGCTACACCTTC.

This clonotype was recorded a few times. The chain combines TRBV15 with TRBJ2-6; D gene ambiguous. CDR1 is LNHNV and CDR2 is YYDKDF in the germline V gene (reference sequence). CDR3 length equals 15 residues. V was trimmed by 0 bases and J by 0 bases, leaving 3 bases between them. The CDR3 coding sequence is TGTGCCACCAGCAGAGATCGCTCTGGGGCCAACGTCCTGACTTTC. Translating gives CATSRDRSGANVLTF.

This clonotype was counted many times. The chain is built from TRBV6-2 or TRBV6-3 and TRBJ1-6, with D possibly matching TRBD1 (6 bases). Germline CDR1 MNHEY, CDR2 SVGEGT. The CDR3 runs to 12 residues. The V end lost 7 bases, the J end lost 13 bases, and 14 bases lay between the germline ends. The CDR3 nucleotides read TGTGCCAGCACCACGGACAGATTCCCCCTCCACTTT. The encoded protein is CASTTDRFPLHF.

This clonotype has ten or more counts. The rearrangement joins TRBV2 to TRBJ2-6; D unresolved. Trimming took 4 bases from V and 3 from J, leaving 10 bases between them. The length of the CDR3 is 15 residues. Per germline, CDR1 SNHLY and CDR2 FYNNEI. CDR3 bases: TGTGCCAGCAGTGGGGCCCGAGGTGGGGCCAACGTCCTGACTTTC. Translated, it gives CASSGARGGANVLTF.

This clonotype has more than one count but fewer than ten. CDR3 in DNA: TGTGCCAGCAGCTTCCTAGACTGGGGGTCCTACAATGAGCAGTTCTTC. As protein: CASSFLDWGSYNEQFF. V and J are TRBV7-2 and TRBJ2-1; D is tentatively TRBD1 or TRBD2 (5 bases each). Germline V gives CDR1 SGHTA, CDR2 FQGNSA. V lost 3 bases to trimming and J lost 1 base, with 13 bases between them. The CDR3 loop spans 16 amino acids.

This clonotype was seen only a few times. The rearrangement links TRBV6-1 to TRBJ1-5; possible D gene TRBD1, 6 bases. V lost 6 bases and J 2 bases, leaving 14 bases between the germline ends. Germline V lookup: CDR1 MNHNS, CDR2 SASEGT. This CDR3 contains 15 residues. CDR3 nucleotide sequence: TGTGCCAGCAGGGATGGGGGGCTTGGCAATCAGCCCCAGCATTTT. As protein: CASRDGGLGNQPQHF.

This clonotype came up many times. The V call is TRBV29-1, the J call TRBJ2-4; TRBD1 agrees at 8 bases. There are 13 residues in the CDR3. Germline V CDR1 and CDR2: SQVTM, ANQGSEA. V trimming: 3 bases; J trimming: 6 bases; junction bases outside the gene matches: 4. This CDR3 is CSVEVTGGNIQYF. For the CDR3, the DNA is TGCAGCGTTGAGGTCACAGGGGGAAACATTCAGTACTTC. Together with reference TRBV29-1 and TRBJ2-4, the CDR3 gives the full variable domain: SAVISQKPSRDICQRGTSLTIQCQVDSQVTMMFWYRQQPGQSLTLIATANQGSEATYESGFVIDKFPISRPNLTFSTLTVSNMSPEDSSIYLCSVEVTGGNIQYFGAGTRLSVL.

The rearrangement joins TRBV5-8 to TRBJ2-3, with TRBD1 matching over 8 bases. The V and J ends lost 4 bases and 3 bases, in that order; junction bases with no gene match: 4. The CDR3 loop spans 14 amino acids. Germline CDR1 reads SGHTS; CDR2 reads YDEGEE. The CDR3 reads CASSRDRRTDTQYF. Written as DNA, the CDR3 is TGTGCCAGCAGCCGGGACAGGCGGACAGATACGCAGTATTTT.

This clonotype has more than one count but fewer than ten. The chain's CDR3 is CASSYETSGELFF. In DNA form, the CDR3 reads TGTGCCAGCAGTTACGAAACTAGCGGGGAGCTGTTTTTT. The chain links TRBV6-2 or TRBV6-3 to TRBJ2-2; the D gene is possibly TRBD2 (5 bases). The V gene lost 2 bases and the J gene lost 7 bases, with 8 bases spanning the gap. Germline assignment: CDR1 MNHEY and CDR2 SVGEGT. The CDR3 spans 13 residues.

The rearrangement joins TRBV24-1 to TRBJ2-1; D gene ambiguous. CDR3 length: 11 amino acids. Trimming left V 7 bases short and J 3 bases short, with 3 bases between. Per germline, CDR1 KGHDR and CDR2 SFDVKD. CDR3 DNA sequence: TGTGCCACCAGGGACTACAATGAGCAGTTCTTC. Protein product: CATRDYNEQFF.

The rearrangement joins TRBV29-1 to TRBJ2-1; D possibly matches TRBD1 or TRBD2 (6 bases each). The CDR3 has 15 amino acids. Trimming left V 0 bases short and J 12 bases short, with 21 bases between. The germline V gene has CDR1 SQVTM and CDR2 ANQGSEA. The CDR3 reads CSVEDPRTRGGRQFF. The CDR3 DNA sequence: TGCAGCGTTGAAGATCCTCGAACCAGGGGAGGCCGGCAGTTCTTC.

This clonotype was seen at least ten times. V is TRBV5-5 and J is TRBJ1-1; D is undetermined. V dropped 0 bases and J dropped 0 bases, with 9 bases sitting between them. Germline CDR1 SGHKS, CDR2 YYEKEE (reference sequence). This CDR3 has 15 amino acids. The CDR3 spells CASSLGARLNTEAFF. CDR3 coding DNA: TGTGCCAGCAGCTTGGGGGCCAGATTGAACACTGAAGCTTTCTTT.

In its sample, this clonotype was seen a few times. The chain carries TRBV10-3 and TRBJ2-3; no firm D call. V lost 7 bases and J lost 0, with 8 bases in between. The V gene's germline CDR1 is ENHRY and CDR2 SYGVKD. This CDR3 spans 13 amino acids. CDR3 loop: CAITSGSTDTQYF. CDR3 nucleotide sequence: TGTGCCATCACGTCCGGCAGCACAGATACGCAGTATTTT.

The sample holds many counts of this clonotype. CDR3 in DNA: TGTGCCAGCAGCTTAGCAGGGGCTAGCACAGATACGCAGTATTTT. It translates to CASSLAGASTDTQYF. The chain couples TRBV7-3 to TRBJ2-3; D is perhaps TRBD1 (6 bases). Per germline, CDR1 SGHTA and CDR2 FQGTGA. With 2 bases removed from V and 0 bases from J, the gap between germline ends came to 9 bases. The CDR3 contains 15 residues.